Sequencing of this T cell receptor (beta chain) was carried out in a study of cytomegalovirus exposure and HLA in healthy donors. In the PCR, 60 Vbeta and 13 Jbeta primers were used. The assay was immunoSEQ multiplex PCR, and TCRdb's table has in-frame clones only and misses some. The table has more than 140,000 clones, around 80% seen once. This clone was observed once. Its target is not known. Study-level findings and limits: It was shown in a later analysis that HLA-associated TCR beta chains were more clonally expanded than other, equally common chains. In an earlier analysis, most TCR beta V segments were productive about 87% or about 30% of the time.

Germline CDR1 and CDR2: MDHEN and SYDVKM. The CDR3 totals 16 residues. Trimming took off 5 bases at V and 3 bases at J, with 17 bases between the two ends. The rearrangement links TRBV28 to TRBJ2-1, with a weak D call TRBD1 (6 bases). Sequenced material: PBMCs. This sequence was found in a woman aged 40 to 55 in good health and CMV-seronegative. CDR3 residues: CASSQPWTEGYNEQFF. In nucleotides, the CDR3 is TGTGCCAGCAGTCAACCTTGGACAGAAGGCTACAATGAGCAGTTCTTC.